This T cell receptor beta chain was profiled in a study of blood T cell repertoires in COVID-19. Losses at the gene ends were 1 base for V and 8 bases for J; bases not matched to a gene: 7. Germline V CDR1 and CDR2: LNHDA, SQIVND (reference sequence). This CDR3 has 16 amino acids. Recovery meant two consecutive negative NP/OP PCR tests, professional clearance, or resolved symptoms. TCRdb's table, derived via immunoSEQ multiplex PCR, lists solely in-frame clones and lacks some. This repertoire shows 390,000 or so clones, more than 75% found once; its top ten account for about 10%. This TCR came from a woman aged 45-65 years who had recovered from COVID-19. The sample was PBMCs or T cells enriched from blood (not recorded which). V is TRBV19 and J is TRBJ2-1; TRBD2 agrees at 11 bases. The CDR3 sequence is CASSIVLAGGRDEQFF. The CDR3 region has the DNA TGTGCCAGTAGTATAGTGCTAGCGGGGGGCCGAGATGAGCAGTTCTTC.